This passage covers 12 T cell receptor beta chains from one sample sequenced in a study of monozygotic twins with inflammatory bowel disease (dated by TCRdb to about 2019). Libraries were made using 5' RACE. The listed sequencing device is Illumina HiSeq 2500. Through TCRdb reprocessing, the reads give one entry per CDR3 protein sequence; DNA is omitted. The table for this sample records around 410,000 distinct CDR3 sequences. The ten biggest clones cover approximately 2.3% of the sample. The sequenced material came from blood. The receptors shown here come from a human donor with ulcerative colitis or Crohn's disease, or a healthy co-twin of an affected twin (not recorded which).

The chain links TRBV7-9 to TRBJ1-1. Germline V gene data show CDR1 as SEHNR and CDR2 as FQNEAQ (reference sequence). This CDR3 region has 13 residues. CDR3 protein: CASSLRGHTEAFF.

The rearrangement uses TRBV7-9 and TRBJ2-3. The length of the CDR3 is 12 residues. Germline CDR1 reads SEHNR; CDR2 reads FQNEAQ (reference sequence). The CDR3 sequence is CASTTVTDTQYF.

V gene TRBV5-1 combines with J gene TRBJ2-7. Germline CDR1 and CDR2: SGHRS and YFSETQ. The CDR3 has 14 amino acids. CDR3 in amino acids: CASSFTGPLREQYF. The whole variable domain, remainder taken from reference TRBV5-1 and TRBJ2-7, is KAGVTQTPRYLIKTRGQQVTLSCSPISGHRSVSWYQQTPGQGLQFLFEYFSETQRNKGNFPGRFSGRQFSNSRSEMNVSTLELGDSALYLCASSFTGPLREQYFGPGTRLTVT.

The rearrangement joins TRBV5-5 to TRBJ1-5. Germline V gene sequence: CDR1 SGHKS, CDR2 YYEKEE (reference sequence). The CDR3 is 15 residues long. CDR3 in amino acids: CASSLKADSTQPQHF.

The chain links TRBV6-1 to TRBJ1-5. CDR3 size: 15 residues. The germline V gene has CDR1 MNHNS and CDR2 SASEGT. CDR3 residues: CASSESNEAYQPQHF.

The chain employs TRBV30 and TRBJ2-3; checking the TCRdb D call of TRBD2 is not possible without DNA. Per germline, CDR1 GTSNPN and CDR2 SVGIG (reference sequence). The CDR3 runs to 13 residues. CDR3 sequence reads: CAWSVWGADTQYF.

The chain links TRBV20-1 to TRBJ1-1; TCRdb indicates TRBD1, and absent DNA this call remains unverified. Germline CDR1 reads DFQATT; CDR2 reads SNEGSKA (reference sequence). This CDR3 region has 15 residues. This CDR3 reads CSARFLGTGRTEAFF.

CDR3 loop: CAISVGGVRDTQYF. This chain joins TRBV10-3 and TRBJ2-3; TCRdb names TRBD2, which stays unverified in the absence of DNA. CDR1 ENHRY and CDR2 SYGVKD come from the germline V gene. CDR3 length: 14 residues.

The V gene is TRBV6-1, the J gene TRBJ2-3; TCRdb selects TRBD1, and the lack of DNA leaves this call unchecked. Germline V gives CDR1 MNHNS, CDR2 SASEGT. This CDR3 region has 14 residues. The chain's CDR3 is CASSRITGSDTQYF.

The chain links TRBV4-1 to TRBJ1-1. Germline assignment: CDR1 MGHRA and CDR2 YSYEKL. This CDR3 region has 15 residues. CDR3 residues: CASSQYLQRNTEAFF.

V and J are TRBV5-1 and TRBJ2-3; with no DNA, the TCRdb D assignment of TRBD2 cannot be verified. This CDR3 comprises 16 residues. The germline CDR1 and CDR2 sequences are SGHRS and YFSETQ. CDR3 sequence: CASSLGPGLSTDTQYF.

The CDR3 reads CASSTLAGAYNEQFF. This chain links TRBV28 with TRBJ2-1; TCRdb's D gene call, TRBD2, goes unchecked for lack of DNA. There are 15 residues in the CDR3. CDR1 is MDHEN, CDR2 SYDVKM, per germline.